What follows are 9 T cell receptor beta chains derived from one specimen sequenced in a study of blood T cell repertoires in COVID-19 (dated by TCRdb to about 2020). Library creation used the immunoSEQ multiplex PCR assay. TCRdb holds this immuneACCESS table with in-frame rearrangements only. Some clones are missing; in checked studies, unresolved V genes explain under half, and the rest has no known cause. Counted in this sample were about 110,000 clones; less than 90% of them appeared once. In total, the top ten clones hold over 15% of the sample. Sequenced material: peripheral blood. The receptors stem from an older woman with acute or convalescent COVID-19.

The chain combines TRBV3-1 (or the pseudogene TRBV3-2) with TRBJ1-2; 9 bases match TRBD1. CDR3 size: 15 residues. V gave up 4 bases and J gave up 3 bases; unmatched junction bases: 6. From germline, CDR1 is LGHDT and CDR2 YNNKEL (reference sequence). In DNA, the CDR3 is TGTGCCAGCAGCCTAGGGACAGGGAGAGACTATGGCTACACCTTC. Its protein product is CASSLGTGRDYGYTF.

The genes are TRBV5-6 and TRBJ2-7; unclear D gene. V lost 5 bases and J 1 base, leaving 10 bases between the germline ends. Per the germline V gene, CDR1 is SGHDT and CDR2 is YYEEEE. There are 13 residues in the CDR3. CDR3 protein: CASSPTESYEQYF. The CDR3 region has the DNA TGTGCCAGCAGTCCTACTGAGTCCTACGAGCAGTACTTC.

In nucleotides, the CDR3 is TGTGCCAGTAGTATTCCGGGGCCCGGGGGGGAGCAGTTCTTC. It encodes CASSIPGPGGEQFF. The chain couples TRBV19 to TRBJ2-1; 7 nucleotides line up with TRBD2. Germline CDR1 and CDR2: LNHDA and SQIVND (reference sequence). After removal of 3 bases from V and 10 bases from J, the junction contained 9 bases not matched to a gene. The CDR3 spans 14 residues.

CDR3 region: CASSLEPGGRTGELFF. CDR3 coding DNA: TGTGCCAGCAGCTTAGAGCCGGGGGGTAGGACCGGGGAGCTGTTTTTT. The chain employs TRBV11-3 and TRBJ2-2; 7 positions match TRBD2. V lost 0 bases and J lost 5; bases outside the gene matches: 6. This CDR3 has 16 residues. Germline V gene sequence: CDR1 SGHNT, CDR2 YENEEA.

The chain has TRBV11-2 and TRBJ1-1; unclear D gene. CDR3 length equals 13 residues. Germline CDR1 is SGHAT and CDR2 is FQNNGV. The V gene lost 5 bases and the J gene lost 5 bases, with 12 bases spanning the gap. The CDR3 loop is CASSKDTGTEAFF. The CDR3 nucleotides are TGTGCCAGCAGCAAAGACACGGGGACTGAAGCTTTCTTT.

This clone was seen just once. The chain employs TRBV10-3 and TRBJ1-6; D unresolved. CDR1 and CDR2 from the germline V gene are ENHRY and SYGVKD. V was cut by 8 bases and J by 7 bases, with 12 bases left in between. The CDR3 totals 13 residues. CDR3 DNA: TGTGCCATCGCCGAACTTCTAAATTCACCCCTCCACTTT. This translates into CAIAELLNSPLHF.

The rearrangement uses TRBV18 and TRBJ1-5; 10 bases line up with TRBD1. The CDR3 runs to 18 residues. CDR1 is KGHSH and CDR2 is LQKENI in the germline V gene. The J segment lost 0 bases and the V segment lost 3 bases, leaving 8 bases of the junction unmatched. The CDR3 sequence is CASSPGGQGDYSNQPQHF. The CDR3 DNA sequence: TGTGCCAGCTCACCCGGCGGACAGGGGGACTATAGCAATCAGCCCCAGCATTTT. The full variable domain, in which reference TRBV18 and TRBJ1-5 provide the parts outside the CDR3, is NAGVMQNPRHLVRRRGQEARLRCSPMKGHSHVYWYRQLPEEGLKFMVYLQKENIIDESGMPKERFSAEFPKEGPSILRIQQVVRGDSAAYFCASSPGGQGDYSNQPQHFGDGTRLSIL.

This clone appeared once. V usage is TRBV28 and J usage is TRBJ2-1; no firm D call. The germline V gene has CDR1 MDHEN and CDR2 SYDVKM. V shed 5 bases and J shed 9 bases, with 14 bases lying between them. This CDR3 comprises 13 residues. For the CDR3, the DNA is TGTGCCAGCAGTCTTACATCGTCGGGTGAGCAGTTCTTC. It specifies CASSLTSSGEQFF.

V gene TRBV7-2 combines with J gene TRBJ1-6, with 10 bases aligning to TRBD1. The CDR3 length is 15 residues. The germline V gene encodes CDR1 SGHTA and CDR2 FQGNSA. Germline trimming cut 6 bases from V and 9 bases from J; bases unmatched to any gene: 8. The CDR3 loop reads CASSPRTGGFSPLHF. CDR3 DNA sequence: TGTGCCAGCAGTCCCCGGACAGGGGGTTTTTCACCCCTCCACTTT.